The source of this T cell receptor beta chain is a study of blood T cell repertoires in COVID-19. Study-level information: Spain, Italy and the United States supplied samples that represented acute and convalescent COVID-19.

Authors' processing steps: Estimated nucleated cell counts came from reference gene primer amplification. TCRdb keeps only in-frame clones here, not all; method: immunoSEQ multiplex PCR. That table gives V, J and clone size, and the DNA gave D and trimming. The sample consists of about 170,000 clones, 80% to 85% of them appearing once. This receptor was obtained from a human donor with acute or convalescent COVID-19. The donor label of this sample is uncertain. The sequencing input was peripheral blood.

Here the CDR3 DNA reads TGTGCCAGCAGGCGACCGGGACAGAGACCAGATACGCAGTATTTT. Protein product: CASRRPGQRPDTQYF. The genes are TRBV7-3 and TRBJ2-3; 7 positions agree with TRBD1. V was pared by 6 bases and J by 4 bases, with 10 bases of the junction left unmatched. Germline loops: CDR1 SGHTA, CDR2 FQGTGA. This CDR3 has 15 amino acids.